The 21 T cell receptor beta chains in this list originate from one sample, sequenced in a study of immune evolution from preneoplasia to lung adenocarcinoma. Data came from immunoSEQ multiplex PCR; TCRdb stores just in-frame clones and leaves some out. The sample lists about 5,200 clones; 75% to 80% were seen once. The sample was FFPE normal lung tissue adjacent to the tumor. These receptors all come from a person between 55 and 70 years old with lung adenocarcinoma.

This clone was recorded once. The genes are TRBV28 and TRBJ2-7, with a tentative D call TRBD1 (6 bases). CDR3 size: 16 residues. CDR1 is MDHEN, CDR2 SYDVKM, per germline. Trimming removed 5 bases at V and 5 bases at J, with 22 bases between. CDR3 nucleotides: TGTGCCAGCAGTCCCTACGCCGGGACACCTCCTAACGAGCAGTACTTC. It yields the protein CASSPYAGTPPNEQYF.

Judged by abundance, this clone is large. The chain is built from TRBV30 and TRBJ1-5, with D possibly being TRBD1 (5 bases). Trimming stripped 2 bases from V and 7 bases from J, with 15 bases between. Germline V gene lookup returns CDR1 GTSNPN and CDR2 SVGIG (reference sequence). The CDR3 is 14 amino acids. The CDR3 reads CAWSLGQPEQPQHF. The CDR3 bases are TGTGCCTGGAGTCTCGGACAACCAGAACAGCCCCAGCATTTT.

The rearrangement links TRBV7-3 to TRBJ1-1; TRBD1 matches at 7 bases. V shed 2 bases and J 5 bases; nucleotides not matched to a gene: 5. The CDR3 consists of 14 residues. CDR1 and CDR2 from the germline V gene are SGHTA and FQGTGA. This chain's CDR3 is CASSLQGGATEAFF. The DNA for the CDR3 is TGTGCCAGCAGCTTACAAGGGGGCGCGACTGAAGCTTTCTTT.

The chain couples TRBV18 to TRBJ1-2, with 8 bases aligning to TRBD1. Germline V lookup: CDR1 KGHSH, CDR2 LQKENI. J was trimmed by 8 bases and V by 3 bases; bases with no gene match: 5. The CDR3 runs 13 residues. CDR3 nucleotides: TGTGCCAGCTCACCTACAGGGGGAGGAGGCTACACCTTC. This gives the protein CASSPTGGGGYTF.

The J gene is TRBJ1-2, the V gene TRBV18, with D possibly matching TRBD1 (5 bases). CDR1 and CDR2 (germline): KGHSH, LQKENI. CDR3 size: 15 residues. The germline V and J ends were trimmed by 6 bases and 2 bases, with 16 bases remaining between them. The CDR3 DNA is TGTGCCAGCTCGCCCGGAAGGGACTTCAACTATGGCTACACCTTC. Its protein product is CASSPGRDFNYGYTF.

To note about this clone: Other DNA sequences in the same sample also yield this CDR3. The gene calls are TRBV28 and TRBJ2-5, with 15 bases aligning to TRBD2. With V trimmed by 5 bases and J by 1 base, 2 bases remained unmatched. Germline V gives CDR1 MDHEN, CDR2 SYDVKM. The CDR3 extends over 16 amino acids. The CDR3 nucleotides read TGTGCCAGCAGTCTGGGACTAGCGGGGGGCCAAGAGACCCAGTACTTC. Protein product: CASSLGLAGGQETQYF.

In its sample, this clone was seen a few times. The genes are TRBV10-2 and TRBJ1-2, with D unclear. This CDR3 has 15 amino acids. The V end lost 5 bases, the J end lost 2 bases, and 15 bases lay between the germline ends. The germline CDR1 and CDR2 sequences are WSHSY and SAAADI. CDR3 nucleotides: TGCGCCAGCAGTCCGGGCTTAAAAACAAACTATGGCTACACCTTC. Its protein is CASSPGLKTNYGYTF.

This clone was seen a handful of times. The CDR3 here is CASSPPGGAQYF. Written as DNA, the CDR3 is TGTGCCAGTAGTCCCCCGGGGGGCGCGCAGTATTTT. The chain combines TRBV19 with TRBJ2-3; D is perhaps TRBD2 (7 bases). CDR3 length equals 12 residues. Germline lookup yields CDR1 LNHDA and CDR2 SQIVND (reference sequence). The V end was cut by 5 bases, the J end by 10 bases, with 13 bases between.

J is TRBJ2-5 and V is TRBV9; D call uncertain. Deletions cut 3 bases from V and 4 bases from J, with 13 bases between. The CDR3 is 14 residues long. Germline V CDR1 and CDR2: SGDLS, YYNGEE. CDR3 sequence: CASSASGAGETQYF. CDR3 DNA: TGTGCCAGCAGCGCCTCAGGCGCAGGAGAGACCCAGTACTTC. Supplemented by reference TRBV9 and TRBJ2-5, the full variable domain reads DSGVTQTPKHLITATGQRVTLRCSPRSGDLSVYWYQQSLDQGLQFLIQYYNGEERAKGNILERFSAQQFPDLHSELNLSSLELGDSALYFCASSASGAGETQYFGPGTRLLVL.

This chain connects TRBV27 to TRBJ2-7; D not resolved. CDR1 MNHEY and CDR2 SMNVEV come from the germline V gene (reference sequence). The CDR3 loop spans 13 amino acids. V lost 3 bases and J lost 0, with 6 bases in between. CDR3 protein: CASSFSPSYEQYF. CDR3 DNA sequence: TGTGCCAGCAGTTTTAGCCCCTCCTACGAGCAGTACTTC.

The chain recombines TRBV5-8 with TRBJ1-1; D unclear. Trimming stripped 4 bases from V and 1 base from J, with 5 bases between. CDR3 length equals 12 residues. Germline values: CDR1 SGHTS, CDR2 YDEGEE. The CDR3 region has the DNA TGTGCCAGCAGCCCAGCGAACACTGAAGCTTTCTTT. Encoded protein: CASSPANTEAFF. Full variable domain (missing parts from reference TRBV5-8 and TRBJ1-1): EAGVTQSPTHLIKTRGQQATLRCSPISGHTSVYWYQQALGLGLQFLLWYDEGEERNRGNFPPRFSGRQFPNYSSELNVNALELEDSALYLCASSPANTEAFFGQGTRLTVV.

The rearrangement uses TRBV9 and TRBJ2-1; TRBD2 matches at 13 bases. Trimming took 0 bases from V and 15 from J; bases not matched to a gene: 6. The CDR3 runs to 14 residues. The germline V gene encodes CDR1 SGDLS and CDR2 YYNGEE. CDR3 protein: CASSVGGLAGDSFF. The CDR3 region has the DNA TGTGCCAGCAGCGTAGGTGGACTAGCGGGAGATTCGTTCTTC.

CDR3 loop: CASSPTGQGWNEQFF. The CDR3 region has the DNA TGTGCCAGCTCACCGACGGGACAAGGGTGGAATGAGCAGTTCTTC. The rearrangement joins TRBV18 to TRBJ2-1; a weak D match, TRBD1 (6 bases). The CDR3 covers 15 residues. Germline assignment: CDR1 KGHSH and CDR2 LQKENI. V lost 3 bases and J lost 7, with 16 bases in between.

The chain joins TRBV28 to TRBJ1-3; possible D gene TRBD1, 6 bases. From germline, CDR1 is MDHEN and CDR2 SYDVKM. The CDR3 is made up of 15 amino acids. Trimming stripped 5 bases from V and 6 bases from J, with 17 bases between. The CDR3 is CASSNEEQGANTIYF. In nucleotides, the CDR3 is TGTGCCAGCAGTAATGAAGAACAGGGTGCAAACACCATATATTTT. Looking up the rest from reference TRBV28 and TRBJ1-3 gives the full variable domain: DVKVTQSSRYLVKRTGEKVFLECVQDMDHENMFWYRQDPGLGLRLIYFSYDVKMKEKGDIPEGYSVSREKKERFSLILESASTNQTSMYLCASSNEEQGANTIYFGEGSWLTVV.

The chain combines TRBV2 with TRBJ2-1; 10 bases fit TRBD2. Germline trimming cut 6 bases from V and 5 bases from J; bases unmatched to any gene: 4. This CDR3 comprises 14 residues. Germline loops: CDR1 SNHLY, CDR2 FYNNEI. The CDR3 DNA reads as TGTGCCAGCAGCCGGACTAGCGGAAACAATGAGCAGTTCTTC. Translation gives CASSRTSGNNEQFF. The entire variable domain, with the rest obtained from reference TRBV2 and TRBJ2-1, is as follows: EPEVTQTPSHQVTQMGQEVILRCVPISNHLYFYWYRQILGQKVEFLVSFYNNEISEKSEIFDDQFSVERPDGSNFTLKIRSTKLEDSAMYFCASSRTSGNNEQFFGPGTRLTVL.

A remark on this clone: Within the sample, other DNA sequences also encode this same CDR3. In DNA form, the CDR3 reads TGTGCCAGCAGTTACGGACAGCCTAACACCGGGGAGCTGTTTTTT. Protein sequence: CASSYGQPNTGELFF. This chain connects TRBV6-5 to TRBJ2-2, with D possibly being TRBD1 (6 bases). Looked up from germline, CDR1 is MNHEY and CDR2 is SVGAGI. The CDR3 has 15 residues. Deletions cut 2 bases from V and 2 bases from J, with 9 bases between.

The chain joins TRBV5-1 to TRBJ2-7, with D perhaps given as TRBD1 or TRBD2 (7 bases each). Trimming shortened V by 4 bases and J by 2 bases, and 13 bases separated the two germline ends. CDR3 length: 14 amino acids. CDR1 and CDR2 from the germline V gene are SGHRS and YFSETQ. DNA of the CDR3: TGCGCCAGCAGCCCGACAGGGACTACCTACGAGCAGTACTTC. Its protein is CASSPTGTTYEQYF.

This sequence joins TRBV30 and TRBJ2-5; D is unresolved. In germline, CDR1 is GTSNPN, CDR2 SVGIG (reference sequence). This CDR3 spans 12 amino acids. Trimming removed 2 bases at V and 4 bases at J, with 8 bases between. The CDR3 protein is CAWSSSVETQYF. As DNA, the CDR3 is TGTGCCTGGAGTTCTAGTGTAGAGACCCAGTACTTC.

The chain employs TRBV30 and TRBJ1-2, with TRBD1 matching 9 bases. The length of the CDR3 is 13 residues. The V segment lost 4 bases and the J segment 7 bases; nucleotides outside the gene matches: 7. The V gene's germline CDR1 is GTSNPN and CDR2 SVGIG (reference sequence). The CDR3 coding sequence is TGTGCCTGGAATCCCGGACAGGGGTTTGGCTACACCTTC. Translation: CAWNPGQGFGYTF. Looking up the rest from reference TRBV30 and TRBJ1-2 gives the full variable domain: SQTIHQWPATLVQPVGSPLSLECTVEGTSNPNLYWYRQAAGRGLQLLFYSVGIGQISSEVPQNLSASRPQDRQFILSSKKLLLSDSGFYLCAWNPGQGFGYTFGSGTRLTVV.

In regard to this clone: Other DNA sequences from this sample encode an identical CDR3 as well. The rearrangement links TRBV13 to TRBJ2-7; 7 bases are shared with TRBD1. V lost 3 bases, J lost 4 bases, and 12 bases stayed unmatched. The CDR3 contains 16 residues. Germline CDR1 is PRHDT and CDR2 is FYEKMQ (reference sequence). The CDR3 spells CASSFARTGLNYEQYF. CDR3 sequence (DNA): TGTGCCAGCAGCTTTGCCCGGACAGGTTTGAATTACGAGCAGTACTTC.

The chain links TRBV7-9 to TRBJ2-7; D may match TRBD1 or TRBD2 (7 bases each). Trimming removed 3 bases at V and 4 bases at J, with 16 bases between. The CDR3 loop spans 15 amino acids. Germline values: CDR1 SEHNR, CDR2 FQNEAQ (reference sequence). Written as DNA, the CDR3 is TGTGCCAGCAGCTTCTATAGCAGGGGGGGGTACGAGCAGTACTTC. Its translation is CASSFYSRGGYEQYF.